A selection of T cell receptor beta chains follows, all from one sample in a study of T cell repertoires in cytomegalovirus infection. TCRdb used MiXCR to reprocess the reads, holding one entry per CDR3 protein. The sample comprises about 490,000 distinct CDR3 sequences, more than 25% of which are singletons, and 13% rests with the top ten. Sequencing input: PBMCs. The receptors were gathered from a human donor in good health (CMV status not recorded). Some clones in this sample may be carry-over from other donors' samples. CDR3s include the opening cysteine and the closing phenylalanine or tryptophan. A D gene is named only where the DNA matches it firmly. Size is omitted from some rows. Given values are once, few, many or a class for expanded clones.

size: few
J: TRBJ2-3
V: TRBV28
D: TRBD2
DNA: TGTGCCAGCTTGGGGTTAAGGGGGACTAGCGGGACTCGATTCACAGATACGCAGTATTTT
CDR3: CASLGLRGTSGTRFTDTQYF

size: NA
J: TRBJ1-2
V: TRBV19
D: NA
DNA: TGTGCCAGTAGCCCCGGGGACACCATCGGAGGTGGCTACACCTTC
CDR3: CASSPGDTIGGGYTF

size: few
J: TRBJ1-2
V: TRBV9
D: NA
DNA: TGTGCCAGCAGTTCTGAGATACGGGGCTTCGGCTATGGCTACACCTTC
CDR3: CASSSEIRGFGYGYTF

size: many
J: TRBJ2-2
V: TRBV7-6
D: NA
DNA: TGTGCCAGCAGCTTAGCCCATCACACCGGGGAGCTGTTTTTT
CDR3: CASSLAHHTGELFF

size: NA
J: TRBJ1-2
V: TRBV7-9
D: TRBD1
DNA: TGTGCCAGCAGCTTCGGGACAGGGAAAGGCTACACCTTC
CDR3: CASSFGTGKGYTF

size: NA
J: TRBJ1-4
V: TRBV11-2
D: NA
DNA: TGTGCCAGCAGCCATTATTGGGGGGGTGCAACTAATGAAAAACTGTTTTTT
CDR3: CASSHYWGGATNEKLFF

size: NA
J: TRBJ1-2
V: TRBV19
D: NA
DNA: TGTGCCATCAGGTTGGGGAATGGCTACACCTTC
CDR3: CAIRLGNGYTF

size: NA
J: TRBJ1-5
V: TRBV28
D: NA
DNA: TGTGCCAGCAACCCGACAGACTATAGCAATCAGCCCCAGCATTTT
CDR3: CASNPTDYSNQPQHF

size: few
J: TRBJ2-7
V: TRBV2
D: NA
DNA: TGTGCCAGCGGCAGGGGTACGTACGAGCAGTACTTC
CDR3: CASGRGTYEQYF

size: NA
J: TRBJ2-6
V: TRBV6-5
D: NA
DNA: TGTGCCAGCAGTTACGGTATAGGGGCCGGGGCCAACGTCCTGACTTTC
CDR3: CASSYGIGAGANVLTF

size: few
J: TRBJ1-1
V: TRBV29-1
D: TRBD1
DNA: TGCAGCGTGGGCGATCCGGGGACAGGGGGCGCCGCTGAAGCTTTCTTT
CDR3: CSVGDPGTGGAAEAFF

size: NA
J: TRBJ2-1
V: TRBV5-5
D: NA
DNA: TGTGCCAGCAGCTTGGAGAGCTACGGGCCTTCGTTCTTC
CDR3: CASSLESYGPSFF

size: NA
J: TRBJ2-7
V: TRBV20-1
D: NA
DNA: TGCAGTGCTAAGGATGCTACCAACCCGAGCGAGCAGTACTTC
CDR3: CSAKDATNPSEQYF

size: many
J: TRBJ2-7
V: TRBV28
D: NA
DNA: TGTGCCAGCAGTACATCTCTCGAGCAGTACTTC
CDR3: CASSTSLEQYF

size: NA
J: TRBJ2-3
V: TRBV20-1
D: TRBD1
DNA: TGCAGTGCTAGCAAGCCGTCTCGGGACAGGGCAGATACGCAGTATTTT
CDR3: CSASKPSRDRADTQYF

size: NA
J: TRBJ2-3
V: TRBV14
D: NA
DNA: TGTGCCAGCAGCCCCGAAATCCTAGATTACCATGCCACAGATACGCAGTATTTT
CDR3: CASSPEILDYHATDTQYF

size: few
J: TRBJ1-4
V: TRBV14
D: NA
DNA: TGTGCCAGCAGCCAAGAAACTTGGAGGAGGAATGAAAAACTGTTTTTT
CDR3: CASSQETWRRNEKLFF

size: NA
J: TRBJ2-1
V: TRBV29-1
D: TRBD2
DNA: TGCAGCGTGGGGAAGGGGTCTAGCGGGAGAAACAATGAGCAGTTCTTC
CDR3: CSVGKGSSGRNNEQFF

size: NA
J: TRBJ2-2
V: TRBV19
D: NA
DNA: TGTGCCAGTAGTATTGACGGCACCGGGGAGCTGTTTTTT
CDR3: CASSIDGTGELFF

size: many
J: TRBJ2-5
V: TRBV7-8
D: NA
DNA: TGTGCCAGCAGCTCCCATGTAGCGGCGAACCCGACGGGAGAGACCCAGTACTTC
CDR3: CASSSHVAANPTGETQYF

size: NA
J: TRBJ1-6
V: TRBV30
D: NA
DNA: TGTGCCTGGAGTGTCGAGGTTCAGTCACCCCTCCACTTT
CDR3: CAWSVEVQSPLHF

size: few
J: TRBJ2-4
V: TRBV7-9
D: TRBD1
DNA: TGTGCCAGCAGCACCAAGGGGACAGGGGTATACATTCAGTACTTC
CDR3: CASSTKGTGVYIQYF

size: NA
J: TRBJ1-2
V: TRBV24-1
D: NA
DNA: TGTGCCACCAGTGATTCCCGACACGGGTCTGGCTACACCTTC
CDR3: CATSDSRHGSGYTF

size: few
J: TRBJ2-2
V: TRBV7-2
D: TRBD2
DNA: TGTGCCAGCAGCTGGGGACTAGCGGGAGTAAGGACCGGGGAGCTGTTTTTT
CDR3: CASSWGLAGVRTGELFF

size: many
J: TRBJ2-3
V: TRBV20-1
D: NA
DNA: TGCAGTGCCCCAACCCCGGCAGGTTTCCTCACAGATACGCAGTATTTT
CDR3: CSAPTPAGFLTDTQYF

size: NA
J: TRBJ2-4
V: TRBV7-9
D: TRBD1
DNA: TGTGCCAGCAGCCCAACAGGGGGGTTCGGGGACATTCAGTACTTC
CDR3: CASSPTGGFGDIQYF

size: NA
J: TRBJ2-7
V: TRBV29-1
D: NA
DNA: TGCAGCGCAGGGTCCGGGGCTTACGAGCAGTACTTC
CDR3: CSAGSGAYEQYF